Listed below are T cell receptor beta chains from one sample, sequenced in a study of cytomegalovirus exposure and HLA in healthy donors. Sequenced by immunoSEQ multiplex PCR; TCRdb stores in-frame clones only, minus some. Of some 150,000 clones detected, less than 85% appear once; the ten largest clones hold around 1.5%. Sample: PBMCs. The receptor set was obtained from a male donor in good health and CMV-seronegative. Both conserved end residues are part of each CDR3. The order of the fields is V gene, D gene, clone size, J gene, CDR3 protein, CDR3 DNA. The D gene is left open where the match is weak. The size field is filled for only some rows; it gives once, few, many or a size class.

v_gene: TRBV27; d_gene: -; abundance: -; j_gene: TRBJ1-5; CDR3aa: CASRRGGSSNQPQHF; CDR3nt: TGTGCCAGCAGAAGGGGGGGGTCTAGCAATCAGCCCCAGCATTTT
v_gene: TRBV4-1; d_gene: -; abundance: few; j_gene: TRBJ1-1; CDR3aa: CASSHASGLGAEAFF; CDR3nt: TGCGCCAGCAGCCATGCCTCGGGACTCGGCGCTGAAGCTTTCTTT
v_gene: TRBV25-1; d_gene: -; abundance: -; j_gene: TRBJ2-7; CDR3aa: CASSESRTDSYEQYF; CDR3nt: TGTGCCAGCAGTGAATCTAGGACAGACTCCTACGAGCAGTACTTC
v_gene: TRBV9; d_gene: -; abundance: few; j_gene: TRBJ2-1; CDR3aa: CASSVGGVGGDEQFF; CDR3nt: TGTGCCAGCAGCGTAGGGGGGGTTGGGGGAGATGAGCAGTTCTTC
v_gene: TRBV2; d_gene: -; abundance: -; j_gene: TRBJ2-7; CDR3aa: CASSGPGRGYEQYF; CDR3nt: TGTGCCAGCAGTGGACCGGGTAGGGGATACGAGCAGTACTTC
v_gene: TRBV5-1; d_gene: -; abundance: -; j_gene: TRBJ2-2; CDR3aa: CASSLSLWTEKNTGELFF; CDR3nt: TGCGCCAGCAGCTTGTCCCTCTGGACAGAAAAGAACACCGGGGAGCTGTTTTTT
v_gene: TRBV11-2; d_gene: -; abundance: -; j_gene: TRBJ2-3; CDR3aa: CASRDCGQCTDTQYF; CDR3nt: TGTGCCAGCAGGGATTGCGGACAGTGCACAGATACGCAGTATTTT
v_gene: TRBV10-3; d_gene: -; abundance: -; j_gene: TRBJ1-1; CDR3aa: CATSGGSLGNTEAFF; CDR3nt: TGTGCCACGTCGGGGGGATCCCTAGGGAACACTGAAGCTTTCTTT
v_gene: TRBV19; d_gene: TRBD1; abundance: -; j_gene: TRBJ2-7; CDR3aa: CASSVEQGLSYEQYF; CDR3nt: TGTGCCAGTAGTGTAGAACAGGGGCTCTCCTACGAGCAGTACTTC
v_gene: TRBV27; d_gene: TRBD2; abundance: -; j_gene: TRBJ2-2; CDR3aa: CATSWSGGNTGELFF; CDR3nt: TGTGCCACCAGTTGGTCGGGGGGTAACACCGGGGAGCTGTTTTTT
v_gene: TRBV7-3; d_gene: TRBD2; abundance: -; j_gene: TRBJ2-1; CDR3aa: CASSPTRGTSGGAWNEQFF; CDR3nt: TGTGCCAGCAGCCCAACCCGGGGGACTAGCGGGGGGGCATGGAATGAGCAGTTCTTC
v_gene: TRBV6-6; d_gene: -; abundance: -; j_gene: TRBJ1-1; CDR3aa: CASSLKGGTEAFF; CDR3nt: TGTGCCAGCAGCCTAAAGGGGGGGACTGAAGCTTTCTTT
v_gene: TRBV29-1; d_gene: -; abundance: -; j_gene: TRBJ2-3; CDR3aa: CSVVEGPIGDTQYF; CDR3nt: TGCAGCGTTGTGGAGGGACCAATCGGGGATACGCAGTATTTT
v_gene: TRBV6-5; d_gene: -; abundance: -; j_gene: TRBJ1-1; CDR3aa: CASNFPGAEAFF; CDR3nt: TGTGCCAGCAATTTTCCAGGGGCTGAAGCTTTCTTT
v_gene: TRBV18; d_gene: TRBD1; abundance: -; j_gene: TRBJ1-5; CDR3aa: CASSPKGTENQPQHF; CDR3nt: TGTGCCAGCTCACCTAAGGGGACAGAAAATCAGCCCCAGCATTTT
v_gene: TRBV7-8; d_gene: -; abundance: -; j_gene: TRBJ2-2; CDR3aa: CASSLDVATGELFF; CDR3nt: TGTGCCAGCAGCTTAGACGTGGCCACCGGGGAGCTGTTTTTT
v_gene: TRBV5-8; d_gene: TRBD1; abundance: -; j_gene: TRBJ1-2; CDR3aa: CASSQGQGYGYTF; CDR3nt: TGTGCCAGCAGCCAGGGACAGGGGTATGGCTACACCTTC
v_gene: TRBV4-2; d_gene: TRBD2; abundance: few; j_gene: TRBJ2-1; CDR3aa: CASSQEPSGSYNEQFF; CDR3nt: TGTGCCAGCAGCCAAGAGCCTAGCGGGTCCTACAATGAGCAGTTCTTC
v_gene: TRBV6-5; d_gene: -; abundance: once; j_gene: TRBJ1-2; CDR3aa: CASSDSYYGYTF; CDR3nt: TGTGCCAGCAGCGACAGCTACTATGGCTACACCTTC
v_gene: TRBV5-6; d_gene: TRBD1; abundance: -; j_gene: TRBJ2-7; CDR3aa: CASSFRDRNLHEQYF; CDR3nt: TGTGCCAGCAGCTTCCGGGACAGGAACCTCCACGAGCAGTACTTC
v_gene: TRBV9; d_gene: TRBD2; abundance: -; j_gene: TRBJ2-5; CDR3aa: CASSVVAGGPVEQYF; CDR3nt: TGTGCCAGCAGCGTAGTGGCGGGGGGGCCAGTGGAACAGTACTTC
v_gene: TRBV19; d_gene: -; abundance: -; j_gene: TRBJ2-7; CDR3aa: CASRGSQLGEQYF; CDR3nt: TGTGCCAGTAGGGGGAGCCAGCTCGGCGAGCAGTACTTC
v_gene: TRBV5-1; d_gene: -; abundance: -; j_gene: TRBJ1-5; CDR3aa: CASSLGGHPSNQPQHF; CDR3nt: TGCGCCAGCAGCTTGGGCGGACATCCTAGCAATCAGCCCCAGCATTTT
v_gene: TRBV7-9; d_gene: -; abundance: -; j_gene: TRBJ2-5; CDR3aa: CASSASGGETQYF; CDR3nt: TGTGCCAGCAGCGCATCAGGGGGGGAGACCCAGTACTTC
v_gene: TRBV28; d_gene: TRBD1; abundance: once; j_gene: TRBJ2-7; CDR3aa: CASSSNRGWEQYF; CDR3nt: TGTGCCAGCAGTTCCAACAGGGGTTGGGAGCAGTACTTC
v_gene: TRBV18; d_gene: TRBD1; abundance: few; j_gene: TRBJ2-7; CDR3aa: CASSPSITGTGRISPYEQYF; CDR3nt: TGTGCCAGCTCACCGTCTATAACCGGGACAGGGCGCATAAGTCCCTACGAGCAGTACTTC
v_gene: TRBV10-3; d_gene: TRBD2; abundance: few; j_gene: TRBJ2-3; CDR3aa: CAISAAPSGTSNSDTQYF; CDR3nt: TGTGCCATCAGTGCCGCTCCATCCGGGACTAGCAACTCAGATACGCAGTATTTT